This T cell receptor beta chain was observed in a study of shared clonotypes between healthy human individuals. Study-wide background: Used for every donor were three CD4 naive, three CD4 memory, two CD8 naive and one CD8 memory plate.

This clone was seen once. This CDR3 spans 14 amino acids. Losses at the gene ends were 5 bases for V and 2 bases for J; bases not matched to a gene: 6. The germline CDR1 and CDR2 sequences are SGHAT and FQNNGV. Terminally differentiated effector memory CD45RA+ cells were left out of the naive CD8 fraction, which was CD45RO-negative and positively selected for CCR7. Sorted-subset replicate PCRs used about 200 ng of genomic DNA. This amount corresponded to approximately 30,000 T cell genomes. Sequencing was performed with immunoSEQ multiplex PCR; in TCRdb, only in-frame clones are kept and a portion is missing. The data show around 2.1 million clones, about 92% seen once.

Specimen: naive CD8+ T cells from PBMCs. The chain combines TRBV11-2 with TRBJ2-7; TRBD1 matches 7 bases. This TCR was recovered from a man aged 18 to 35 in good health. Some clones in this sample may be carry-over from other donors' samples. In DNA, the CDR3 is TGTGCCAGCAGCCCCGGGACAGTTACCTACGAGCAGTACTTC. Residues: CASSPGTVTYEQYF.